The next 5 T cell receptor beta chains were all read from a single sample in a study of blood T cell repertoires in COVID-19. Sequenced by immunoSEQ multiplex PCR; TCRdb stores in-frame clones only, minus some. The sample has approximately 140,000 clones, roughly 80% seen once. The material sequenced was peripheral blood. Receptors were obtained from a human donor with acute or convalescent COVID-19. The donor label of this sample is uncertain.

This chain connects TRBV3-1 (or the pseudogene TRBV3-2) to TRBJ2-1; TRBD2 aligns across 8 bases. V lost 6 bases, J lost 3 bases, and 4 bases stayed unmatched. This CDR3 region has 14 residues. Germline CDR1 LGHDT, CDR2 YNNKEL (reference sequence). The CDR3 nucleotides read TGTGCCAGCAGGACGGGGGGGGACTACAATGAGCAGTTCTTC. Its translation is CASRTGGDYNEQFF.

The J gene is TRBJ1-4, the V gene TRBV14; 11 bases align to TRBD1. Looked up from germline, CDR1 is SGHDN and CDR2 is FVKESK. The CDR3 runs to 17 residues. J gave up 8 bases and V 4 bases, and 12 bases lay outside the gene matches. CDR3 residues: CASSPNRVRDRGEKLFF. DNA for the CDR3: TGTGCCAGCAGCCCTAATAGGGTCCGGGACAGGGGGGAAAAACTGTTTTTT.

The chain employs TRBV5-6 and TRBJ1-4; 7 nucleotides align to TRBD1. Trimming at V came to 0 bases and at J to 3 bases, leaving 11 bases not matched to a gene. This CDR3 is built from 18 residues. Germline V gene data show CDR1 as SGHDT and CDR2 as YYEEEE. The DNA of the CDR3 is TGTGCCAGCAGCTTGGGGCAGGGGGGAAGTCGAGCTAATGAAAAACTGTTTTTT. It codes for CASSLGQGGSRANEKLFF. Supplemented by reference TRBV5-6 and TRBJ1-4, the full variable domain reads DAGVTQSPTHLIKTRGQQVTLRCSPKSGHDTVSWYQQALGQGPQFIFQYYEEEERQRGNFPDRFSGHQFPNYSSELNVNALLLGDSALYLCASSLGQGGSRANEKLFFGSGTQLSVL.

The V gene is TRBV29-1, the J gene TRBJ1-2; no definite D call. Trimming cost V 5 bases and J 8 bases, with 18 bases left between them. CDR1 and CDR2 (germline): SQVTM, ANQGSEA. This CDR3 is 13 amino acids long. CDR3 nucleotide sequence: TGCAGCGTTCAATCCGGCCAACAGCAGGGCTACACCTTC. Residues: CSVQSGQQQGYTF.

V and J are TRBV10-3 and TRBJ1-5; no reliable D call. CDR3 length equals 16 residues. Germline CDR1 is ENHRY and CDR2 is SYGVKD. V lost 0 bases to trimming and J lost 1 base, with 10 bases between them. CDR3 sequence: CAISESPGMSNQPQHF. The CDR3 bases are TGTGCCATCAGTGAGTCCCCGGGGATGAGCAATCAGCCCCAGCATTTT.